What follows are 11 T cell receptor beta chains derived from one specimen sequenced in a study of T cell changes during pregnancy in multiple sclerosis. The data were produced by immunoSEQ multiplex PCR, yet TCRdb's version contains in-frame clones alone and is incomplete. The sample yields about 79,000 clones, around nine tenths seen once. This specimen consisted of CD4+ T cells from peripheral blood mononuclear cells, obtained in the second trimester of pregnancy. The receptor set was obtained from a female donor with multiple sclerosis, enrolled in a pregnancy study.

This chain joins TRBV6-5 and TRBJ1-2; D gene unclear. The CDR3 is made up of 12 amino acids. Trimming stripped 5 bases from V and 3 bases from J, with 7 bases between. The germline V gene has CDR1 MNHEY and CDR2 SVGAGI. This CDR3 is CASSPGDYGYTF. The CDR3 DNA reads TGTGCCAGCAGTCCCGGGGACTATGGCTACACCTTC.

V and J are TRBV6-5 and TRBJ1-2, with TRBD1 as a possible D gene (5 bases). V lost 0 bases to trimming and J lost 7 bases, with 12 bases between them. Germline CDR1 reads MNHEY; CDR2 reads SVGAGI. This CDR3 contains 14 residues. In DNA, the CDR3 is TGTGCCAGCAGTTACTCAGCAGGGCGTGGTGGCTACACCTTC. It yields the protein CASSYSAGRGGYTF.

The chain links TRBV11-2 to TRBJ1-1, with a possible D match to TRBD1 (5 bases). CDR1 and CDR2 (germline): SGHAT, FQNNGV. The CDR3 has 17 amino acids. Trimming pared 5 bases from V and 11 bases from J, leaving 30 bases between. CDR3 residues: CASSTWAPRADPYTAFF. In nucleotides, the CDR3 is TGTGCCAGCAGCACCTGGGCCCCCAGGGCAGATCCGTATACGGCTTTCTTT.

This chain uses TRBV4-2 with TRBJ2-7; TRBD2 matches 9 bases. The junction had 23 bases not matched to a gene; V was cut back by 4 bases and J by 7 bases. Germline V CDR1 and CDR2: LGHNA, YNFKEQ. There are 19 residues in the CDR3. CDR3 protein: CASSRSAAGLAGALREQYF. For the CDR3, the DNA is TGTGCCAGCAGCCGATCAGCTGCTGGGTTAGCGGGAGCCCTGAGAGAGCAGTACTTC.

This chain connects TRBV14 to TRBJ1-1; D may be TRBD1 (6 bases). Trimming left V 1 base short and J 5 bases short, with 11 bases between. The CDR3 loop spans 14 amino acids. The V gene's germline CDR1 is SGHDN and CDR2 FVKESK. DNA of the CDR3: TGTGCCAGCAGCCAAGGAGGGGGAAGTACTGAAGCTTTCTTT. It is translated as CASSQGGGSTEAFF.

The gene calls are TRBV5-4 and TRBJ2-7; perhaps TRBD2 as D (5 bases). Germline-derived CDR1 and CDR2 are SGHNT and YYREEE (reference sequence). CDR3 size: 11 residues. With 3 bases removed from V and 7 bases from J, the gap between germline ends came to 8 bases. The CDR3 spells CASSSTGEQYF. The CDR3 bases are TGTGCCAGCAGCTCCACGGGGGAGCAGTACTTC.

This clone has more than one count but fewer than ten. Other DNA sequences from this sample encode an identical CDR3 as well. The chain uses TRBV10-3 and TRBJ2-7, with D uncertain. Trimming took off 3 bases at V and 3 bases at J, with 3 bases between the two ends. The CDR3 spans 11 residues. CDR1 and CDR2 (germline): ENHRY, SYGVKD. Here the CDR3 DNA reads TGTGCCATCAGTGACAACTACGAGCAGTACTTC. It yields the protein CAISDNYEQYF.

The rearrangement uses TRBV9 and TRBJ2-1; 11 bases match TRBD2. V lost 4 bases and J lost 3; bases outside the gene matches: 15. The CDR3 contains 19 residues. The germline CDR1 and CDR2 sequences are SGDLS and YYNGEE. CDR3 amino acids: CASSPRGSGGDRNYNEQFF. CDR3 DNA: TGTGCCAGCAGCCCCCGTGGTAGCGGGGGGGATCGTAACTACAATGAGCAGTTCTTC.

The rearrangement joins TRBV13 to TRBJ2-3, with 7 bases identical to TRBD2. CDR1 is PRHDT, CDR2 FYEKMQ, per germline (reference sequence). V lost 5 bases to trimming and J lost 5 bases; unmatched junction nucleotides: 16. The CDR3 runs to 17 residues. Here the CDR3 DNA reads TGTGCCAGCAGCCCCAGGACTAGGACGATCCCGGGAGATACGCAGTATTTT. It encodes CASSPRTRTIPGDTQYF.

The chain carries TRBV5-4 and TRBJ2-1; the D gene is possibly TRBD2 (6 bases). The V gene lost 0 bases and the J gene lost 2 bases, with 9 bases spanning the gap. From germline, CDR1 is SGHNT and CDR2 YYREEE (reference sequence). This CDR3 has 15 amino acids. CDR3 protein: CASSLVRGTYNEQFF. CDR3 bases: TGTGCCAGCAGCTTGGTGCGGGGAACCTACAATGAGCAGTTCTTC.

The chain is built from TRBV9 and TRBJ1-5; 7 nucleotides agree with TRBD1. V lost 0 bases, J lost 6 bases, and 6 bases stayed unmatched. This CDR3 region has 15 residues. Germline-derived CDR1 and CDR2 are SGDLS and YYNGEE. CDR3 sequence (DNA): TGTGCCAGCAGCGTAGCCCCAGGGGGTGGTCAGCCCCAGCATTTT. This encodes CASSVAPGGGQPQHF. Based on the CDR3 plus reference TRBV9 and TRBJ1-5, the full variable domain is DSGVTQTPKHLITATGQRVTLRCSPRSGDLSVYWYQQSLDQGLQFLIQYYNGEERAKGNILERFSAQQFPDLHSELNLSSLELGDSALYFCASSVAPGGGQPQHFGDGTRLSIL.